This TCR beta chain is from a study of identical twins (TCRdb year 2016). Background for the entire study: TCR alpha and beta repertoires from monozygotic twins, unrelated adults of various ages and cord blood were deep-sequenced to test whether fetal clonotypes persist. Replicate twin experiments were performed at different times using different library preparation protocols to rule out contamination. Study-wide conclusions, independent of this receptor: Out-of-frame TCR alpha sharing in monozygotic twins was systematically underestimated by recombination models, whereas sharing between unrelated individuals was in agreement with the recombination models. Abundant cord blood beta clonotypes carried fewer insertions; young adult naive repertoires showed a weaker similar trend, while memory repertoires showed none. Zero-insertion analyses could be partly confounded by invariant T cells such as MAIT and iNKT, although diverse VJ usage argued against such confounding for most clonotypes. A weaker excess of twin sharing was found in beta out-of-frame sequences because the signal-to-noise ratio was lowered by fewer shared sequences. Because the same donors could not be followed over many years, conclusions were based on cross-sectional statistical analysis. Out-of-frame TCR alpha sequences shared between twins showed an excess of low generation-probability sequences compared with coincidental sharing between unrelated individuals.

Every donor was a healthy Caucasian. Library preparation used 5' RACE. Reads for this sample came from an Illumina HiSeq 2000. A universal primer binding site was added through template switching, and the final cDNA carried a unique molecular identifier so that TCR cDNA molecules could be counted accurately. Specific primers in the conserved constant-segment region were used to synthesize first-strand cDNA for TCR alpha and beta chains. To control for contamination, each cDNA library was double barcoded with a SMART-Mk sample barcode plus Illumina barcodes. TruSeq adapter sequences and Illumina sample barcodes were added in two successive PCR steps. The TCR alpha and beta cDNA libraries were sequenced on the Illumina HiSeq platform using custom primers. Under the source paper's analysis protocol: MiGEC was used to process raw reads and extract unique molecular identifiers, and MiXCR was used to find CDR3 positions. For each individual, recombination models were inferred using an EM algorithm with the repgenHMM and IGoR tools. The analysis of shared clonotypes was done with the tcR package in R, with sharing normalized by the product of cloneset sizes. To study raw recombination free of thymic and clonal selection effects, out-of-frame nonproductive sequences were analyzed. TCRdb cleaned the public reads at Q25 with fastp, built clones with MiXCR and kept in-frame beta chains. Under each unique CDR3 protein, matching rows form one entry showing the most common genes and DNA. TCRdb, not the original authors, processed these V and J calls. A total of some 1,600,000 distinct CDR3 sequences appear in this sample, under 35% of them only once. Jointly, the top ten make up 0.25% to 0.3% of the sample.

CDR1 and CDR2, looked up from the germline V gene (reference sequence), are DFQATT and SNEGSKA. Reading from cysteine to phenylalanine, the CDR3 counts 13 amino acids. Just CDR3 DNA is preserved here, 39 bases in frame from base 1. V is cut by 3 bases and J by 7 bases, and the space between the germline ends is 12 bases. Remarks on this clonotype: Its antigen is unknown. Per-nucleotide qualities are absent, and no much larger clonotype sits a single base away.

The chain links TRBV20-1 with TRBJ1-4, and TRBD1 may be the D gene, going by 5 matching bases. Sequencing was performed on cord blood. The clonotype originates from a newborn girl in good health. The DNA sequence reads TGCAGTGCTAGGGGGGTCGGACGTGAAAAACTGTTTTTT. It translates to CSARGVGREKLFF.